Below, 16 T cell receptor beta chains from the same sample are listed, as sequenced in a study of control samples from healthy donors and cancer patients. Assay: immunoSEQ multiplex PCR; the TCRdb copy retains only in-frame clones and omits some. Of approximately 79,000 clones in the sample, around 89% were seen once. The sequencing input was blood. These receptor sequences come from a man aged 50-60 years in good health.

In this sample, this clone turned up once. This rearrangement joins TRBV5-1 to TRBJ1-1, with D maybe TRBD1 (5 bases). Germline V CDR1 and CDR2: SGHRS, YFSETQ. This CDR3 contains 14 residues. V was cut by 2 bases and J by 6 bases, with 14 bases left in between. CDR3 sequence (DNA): TGCGCCAGCAGCTTCCGGGGGATTGGTCCTGAAGCTTTCTTT. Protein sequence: CASSFRGIGPEAFF. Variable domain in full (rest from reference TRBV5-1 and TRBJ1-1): KAGVTQTPRYLIKTRGQQVTLSCSPISGHRSVSWYQQTPGQGLQFLFEYFSETQRNKGNFPGRFSGRQFSNSRSEMNVSTLELGDSALYLCASSFRGIGPEAFFGQGTRLTVV.

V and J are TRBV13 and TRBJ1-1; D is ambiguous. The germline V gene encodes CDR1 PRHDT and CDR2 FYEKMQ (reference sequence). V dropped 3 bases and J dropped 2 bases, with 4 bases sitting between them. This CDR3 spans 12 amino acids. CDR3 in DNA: TGTGCCAGCAGCTTTTCTAACACTGAAGCTTTCTTT. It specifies CASSFSNTEAFF.

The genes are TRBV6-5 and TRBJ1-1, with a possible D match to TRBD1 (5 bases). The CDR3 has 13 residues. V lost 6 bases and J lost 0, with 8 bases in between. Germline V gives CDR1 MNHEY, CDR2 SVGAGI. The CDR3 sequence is CASRKQVNTEAFF. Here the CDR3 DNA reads TGTGCCAGCAGGAAACAGGTGAACACTGAAGCTTTCTTT.

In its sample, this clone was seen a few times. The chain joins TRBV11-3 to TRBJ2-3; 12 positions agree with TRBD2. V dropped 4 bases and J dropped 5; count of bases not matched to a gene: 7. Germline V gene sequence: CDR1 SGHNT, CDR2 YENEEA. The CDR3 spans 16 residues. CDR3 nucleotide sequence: TGTGCCAGCAGCTCAGGACTAGCGGGAACGGGAGATACGCAGTATTTT. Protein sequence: CASSSGLAGTGDTQYF.

CDR3 loop: CASSLPTGIHEQYF. CDR3 in DNA: TGTGCCAGCAGCTTACCGACAGGGATCCACGAGCAGTACTTC. The rearrangement uses TRBV27 and TRBJ2-7; TRBD1 matches 7 bases. J was trimmed by 5 bases and V by 6 bases; bases with no gene match: 10. The CDR3 is 14 residues long. The germline V gene has CDR1 MNHEY and CDR2 SMNVEV (reference sequence).

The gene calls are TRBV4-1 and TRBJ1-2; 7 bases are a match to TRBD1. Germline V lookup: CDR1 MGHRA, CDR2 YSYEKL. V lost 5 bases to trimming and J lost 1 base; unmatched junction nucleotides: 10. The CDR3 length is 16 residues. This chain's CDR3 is CASSGTGARINYGYTF. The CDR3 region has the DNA TGCGCCAGCAGCGGTACAGGGGCCAGGATTAACTATGGCTACACCTTC.

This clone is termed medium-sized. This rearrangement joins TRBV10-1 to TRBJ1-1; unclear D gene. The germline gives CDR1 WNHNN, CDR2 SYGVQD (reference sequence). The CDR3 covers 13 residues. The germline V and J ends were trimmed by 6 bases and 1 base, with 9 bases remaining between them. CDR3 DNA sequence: TGCGCCAGCAGGAGACACCCGAACACTGAAGCTTTCTTT. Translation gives CASRRHPNTEAFF.

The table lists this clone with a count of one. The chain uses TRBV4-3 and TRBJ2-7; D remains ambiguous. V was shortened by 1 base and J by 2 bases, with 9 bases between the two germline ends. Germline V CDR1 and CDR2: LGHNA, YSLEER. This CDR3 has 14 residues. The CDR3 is CASSQGTGPYEQYF. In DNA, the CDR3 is TGCGCCAGCAGCCAAGGTACGGGTCCCTACGAGCAGTACTTC.

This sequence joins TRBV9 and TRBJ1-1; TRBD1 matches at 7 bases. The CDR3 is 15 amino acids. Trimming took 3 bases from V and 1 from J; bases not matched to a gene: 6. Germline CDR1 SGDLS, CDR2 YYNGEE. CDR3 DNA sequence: TGTGCCAGCAGCGAGGGGGCCGGGGGGAACACTGAAGCTTTCTTT. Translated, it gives CASSEGAGGNTEAFF.

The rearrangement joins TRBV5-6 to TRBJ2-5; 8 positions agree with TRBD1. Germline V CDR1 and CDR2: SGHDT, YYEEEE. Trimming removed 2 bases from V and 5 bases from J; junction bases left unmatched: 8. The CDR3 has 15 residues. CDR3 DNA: TGTGCCAGCAGCTTCGGACAGGGAGCAACCGAGACCCAGTACTTC. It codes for CASSFGQGATETQYF.

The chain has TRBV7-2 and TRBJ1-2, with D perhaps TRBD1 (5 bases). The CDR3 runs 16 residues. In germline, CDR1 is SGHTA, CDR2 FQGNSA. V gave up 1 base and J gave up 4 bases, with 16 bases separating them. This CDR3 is CASSLVVGAGVYGYTF. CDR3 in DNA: TGTGCCAGCAGCTTAGTGGTAGGGGCGGGAGTCTATGGCTACACCTTC.

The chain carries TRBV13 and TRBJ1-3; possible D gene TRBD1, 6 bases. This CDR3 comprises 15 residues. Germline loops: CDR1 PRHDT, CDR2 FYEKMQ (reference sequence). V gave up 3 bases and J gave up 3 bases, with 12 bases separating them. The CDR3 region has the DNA TGTGCCAGCAGCTTTATGGGGGGCGTTGGAAACACCATATATTTT. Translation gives CASSFMGGVGNTIYF.

The CDR3 DNA reads TGTGCCAGCAGTGAATATCAACGGGACAGGGGATCAAAACTGTTTTTT. Translated: CASSEYQRDRGSKLFF. V is TRBV6-1 and J is TRBJ1-4; 10 nucleotides align to TRBD1. V lost 2 bases and J lost 10; bases outside the gene matches: 10. CDR1 and CDR2 (germline): MNHNS, SASEGT. CDR3 length equals 16 residues.

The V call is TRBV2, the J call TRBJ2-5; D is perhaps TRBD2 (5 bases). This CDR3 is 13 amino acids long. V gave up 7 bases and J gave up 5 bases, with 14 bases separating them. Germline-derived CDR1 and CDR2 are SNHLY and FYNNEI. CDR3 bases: TGTGCCAGCATCCTCGAGGGCCGGGAGACCCAGTACTTC. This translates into CASILEGRETQYF.

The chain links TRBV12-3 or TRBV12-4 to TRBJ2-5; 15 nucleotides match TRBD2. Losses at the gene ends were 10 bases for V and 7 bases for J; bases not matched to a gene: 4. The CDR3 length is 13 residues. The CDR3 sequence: CATRTSGGGTQYF. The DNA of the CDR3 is TGTGCCACCCGGACTAGCGGGGGGGGGACCCAGTACTTC.

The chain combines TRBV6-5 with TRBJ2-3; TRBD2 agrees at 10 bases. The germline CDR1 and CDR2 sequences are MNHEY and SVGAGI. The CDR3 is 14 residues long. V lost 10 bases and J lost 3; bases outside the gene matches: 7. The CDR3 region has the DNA TGTGCCACGGTCAAGACTAGCGGGACAGATACGCAGTATTTT. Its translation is CATVKTSGTDTQYF.